The rows below give T cell receptor beta chains drawn from one sample of a study of T cells in narcolepsy. Only in-frame clones appear in the TCRdb table, and some are missing; sequencing was by immunoSEQ multiplex PCR. The profile shows roughly 30,000 clones, more than 75% of them singletons. Sample: memory (CD45RA-) CD4+ T cells from blood. The receptor set was obtained from a human donor in good health. CDR3s include the opening cysteine and the closing phenylalanine or tryptophan. D genes are given only for firm matches. Clone size is shown for a subset of rows, as once, few, many or a class of expanded clone.

cdr3_nt,cdr3_aa,j_call,clone_size,v_call,d_call
TGTGCCATCAGTGAGGGCAGGGGTGAGGAGACCCAGTACTTC,CAISEGRGEETQYF,TRBJ2-5,.,TRBV10-3,.
TGCGCCAGCAGCTTGGGCGGACAGGGTCCGAGGGATACGCAGTATTTT,CASSLGGQGPRDTQYF,TRBJ2-3,.,TRBV5-1,TRBD1
TGTGCCAGTAGATGGGGGGACGATCAGCCCCAGCATTTT,CASRWGDDQPQHF,TRBJ1-5,.,TRBV19,.
TGTGCCAGCACCCCAAGGACCGCGGTGGGTGAGCAGTTCTTC,CASTPRTAVGEQFF,TRBJ2-1,.,TRBV11-3,.
TGTGCCAGCAGCTTAGCTGTGGGGGGGGCCTACAATGAGCAGTTCTTC,CASSLAVGGAYNEQFF,TRBJ2-1,.,TRBV7-8,TRBD2
TGTGCCAGCTCACCAGGAGGGGATAACTATGGCTACACCTTC,CASSPGGDNYGYTF,TRBJ1-2,.,TRBV18,.
TGTGCCAGCACCCCGACAGCGGAGGGTGAAAAACTGTTTTTT,CASTPTAEGEKLFF,TRBJ1-4,.,TRBV7-9,.
TGTGCCAGCAGTGATGTGGTGGACAGAAGCACTGAAGCTTTCTTT,CASSDVVDRSTEAFF,TRBJ1-1,.,TRBV6-1,.
TGCGCCAGCAGCTTTTCGGGGACTGCGAACACTGAAGCTTTCTTT,CASSFSGTANTEAFF,TRBJ1-1,.,TRBV5-1,.
TGTGCCAGCAGTGAAAGTTGGGGAGGACAGCCCCAGCATTTT,CASSESWGGQPQHF,TRBJ1-5,.,TRBV6-1,.
TGTGCCAGCAGCTCCGACCGGGGACTAGCGGGAGTCAGCGAGCAGTACTTC,CASSSDRGLAGVSEQYF,TRBJ2-7,.,TRBV5-4,TRBD2
TGTGCCAGCTCACCACTCACAGGTCTTTCTAATGAAGCTTTCTTT,CASSPLTGLSNEAFF,TRBJ1-1,.,TRBV18,.
TGTGCCAGCTCACCCCTGGGTGGCACGGAAAAACTGTTTTTT,CASSPLGGTEKLFF,TRBJ1-4,.,TRBV18,.
TGTGCCAGCAGCGTAGCCGGGACTAGCGTCTACGAGCAGTACTTC,CASSVAGTSVYEQYF,TRBJ2-7,.,TRBV9,TRBD2
TGTGCCAGCAGCTTAAGAGAGGCAGGGACGAACACCATATATTTT,CASSLREAGTNTIYF,TRBJ1-3,.,TRBV7-9,.
TGTGCCAGCTCGAGGGGGGAGACTGAAGCTTTCTTT,CASSRGETEAFF,TRBJ1-1,once,TRBV25-1,.
TGTGCCAGCAGTCCCCAGCTCGTCCAGAGGGGCTACTACGAGCAGTACTTC,CASSPQLVQRGYYEQYF,TRBJ2-7,.,TRBV2,.
TGCGCCAGCAGTCCTATAGGGGGGCAGAGTACGCAGTATTTT,CASSPIGGQSTQYF,TRBJ2-3,.,TRBV10-1,.
TGTGCCAGCAAACGGGACCATACGCAGTATTTT,CASKRDHTQYF,TRBJ2-3,once,TRBV6-1,.
TGTGCCAGCAGCGCGGACAGGAGGTTGGCAGATACGCAGTATTTT,CASSADRRLADTQYF,TRBJ2-3,.,TRBV11-2,TRBD1
TGTGCCTCTCCCCGGGTTAACTATGGCTACACCTTC,CASPRVNYGYTF,TRBJ1-2,.,TRBV19,.
TGTGCCAGCAGCGCAGGACAGATACAAGAGACCCAGTACTTC,CASSAGQIQETQYF,TRBJ2-5,.,TRBV9,.
TGTGCCATCAGTGAGTCCCGGACAGAGCAGTTCTTC,CAISESRTEQFF,TRBJ2-1,.,TRBV10-3,.
TGTGCCAGCAGCTTAGGACAGGATATCCATGGCTACACCTTC,CASSLGQDIHGYTF,TRBJ1-2,.,TRBV5-4,TRBD1
TGTGCCGGCAGTGAATTCGGTTCCGAGCAGTACTTC,CAGSEFGSEQYF,TRBJ2-7,.,TRBV6-1,.
TGTGCCATCAGTGAGTCTAGACAGGGGATTTATGGCTACACCTTC,CAISESRQGIYGYTF,TRBJ1-2,.,TRBV10-3,TRBD1
TGTGCCAGCTCACCCTCGGGACAGGGGTACGAGCAGTACTTC,CASSPSGQGYEQYF,TRBJ2-7,.,TRBV18,TRBD1
TGTGCCAGCAGCTTAGCGGACAGAGGTCCACAAGAGACCCAGTACTTC,CASSLADRGPQETQYF,TRBJ2-5,once,TRBV7-9,.
TGTGCCAGCAGCCGCGCGAGGGATACTGAAGCTTTCTTT,CASSRARDTEAFF,TRBJ1-1,.,TRBV13,.
TGTGCCAGCTCACCCACTGGGAACACAGATACGCAGTATTTT,CASSPTGNTDTQYF,TRBJ2-3,.,TRBV18,.
TGCGCCAGCAGCCAAGCTGGGACAGGGAATCAGCCCCAGCATTTT,CASSQAGTGNQPQHF,TRBJ1-5,.,TRBV4-1,TRBD1
TGTGCCTGGAGTGTGGGACTAGCGGGAGAGACCCAGTACTTC,CAWSVGLAGETQYF,TRBJ2-5,.,TRBV30,TRBD2
TGTGCCAGCAGTGCCTGGGGGCAAGAGACCCAGTACTTC,CASSAWGQETQYF,TRBJ2-5,once,TRBV2,.
TGTGCCAGCAGTTCCAGGGTGGACACTGAAGCTTTCTTT,CASSSRVDTEAFF,TRBJ1-1,.,TRBV6-6,.
TGTGCCAGCAGTTACTCCCTAACGGGGGGTGAGCAGTTCTTC,CASSYSLTGGEQFF,TRBJ2-1,.,TRBV6-6,TRBD2
TGTGCCTCCGGGACAGGGGGCTACGAGCAGTACTTC,CASGTGGYEQYF,TRBJ2-7,once,TRBV18,TRBD1
TGTGCCAGCAGTCCGACTGCGGGAGACATGGAGCAGTTCTTC,CASSPTAGDMEQFF,TRBJ2-1,.,TRBV11-3,TRBD2
TGTGCCAGCAGCTTGGCTGGCGGGGGCGGTTCCTACGAGCAGTACTTC,CASSLAGGGGSYEQYF,TRBJ2-7,.,TRBV5-5,.
TGTGCCAGCAGCTTAGGTGGAGGGACTAGCGGACACAATGAGCAGTTCTTC,CASSLGGGTSGHNEQFF,TRBJ2-1,.,TRBV7-8,TRBD2
TGCAGCGTTGAAGAGGGTGAGGTCTCAGGGGTAGGCAGCACTGAAGCTTTCTTT,CSVEEGEVSGVGSTEAFF,TRBJ1-1,once,TRBV29-1,.
TGTGCCAGCAGTGAACTGCGGGAGGGTCTCAAGCAGTACTTC,CASSELREGLKQYF,TRBJ2-5,.,TRBV2,TRBD2
TGTGCCAGCAGCGTAGAGATGGGTTCACCCCTCCACTTT,CASSVEMGSPLHF,TRBJ1-6,.,TRBV9,.
TGTGCCAGCAGCTTGACGGGCCAAAGCTCCTACGAGCAGTACTTC,CASSLTGQSSYEQYF,TRBJ2-7,.,TRBV5-6,.
TGTGCCAGCAGCGACCCTGGGGGAACTGAAGCTTTCTTT,CASSDPGGTEAFF,TRBJ1-1,.,TRBV2,.
TGTGCCAGCAGAACTCGGTCCTCTGGAAACACCATATATTTT,CASRTRSSGNTIYF,TRBJ1-3,.,TRBV2,.
TGTGCCAGCTCACTCCGAGGCGGGGGGATTAACTACAATGAGCAGTTCTTC,CASSLRGGGINYNEQFF,TRBJ2-1,.,TRBV18,TRBD2
TGTGCCTGGAGTGACAAGACTGTGGGATTGGGACTGTTTTTT,CAWSDKTVGLGLFF,TRBJ1-4,once,TRBV30,.
TGTGCCAGTCGCCGACAGGACGATCCCTCCTACGAGCAGTACTTC,CASRRQDDPSYEQYF,TRBJ2-7,.,TRBV6-1,.
TGTGCCACCAGCAGAGCGGCAGGGGGCCTCGAGCAGTACTTC,CATSRAAGGLEQYF,TRBJ2-7,.,TRBV15,TRBD1
TGCGCCAGCAGCCAAGAGTGGGGAGGCTACACCTTC,CASSQEWGGYTF,TRBJ1-2,few,TRBV4-1,.
TGCGCCAGCCAGGGAGTTCGGGAATCACCCCTCCACTTT,CASQGVRESPLHF,TRBJ1-6,.,TRBV5-1,.
TGTGCCAGCAGCGTAGGTGCCCCCGCCGGCTCCTATGAGCAGTTCTTC,CASSVGAPAGSYEQFF,TRBJ2-1,.,TRBV9,.